These 30 T cell receptor beta chains were all obtained from the same sample, sequenced in a study of shared clonotypes between healthy human individuals. Profiled with immunoSEQ multiplex PCR; TCRdb holds only in-frame clones, not every one. The data contain around 2.1 million clones, more than 85% of them singletons. Only CD45RO-negative cells positively selected for CCR7 counted as naive CD8 cells, so terminally differentiated effector memory CD45RA+ cells were excluded. Input material: naive CD8+ T cells from PBMCs. The source is a man between 18 and 35 years old in good health. Some clones in this sample may be carry-over from other donors' samples.

About this clone: This CDR3 is also generated by other DNA sequences in the sample. The chain joins TRBV4-1 to TRBJ2-7; D is uncertain. Per the germline V gene, CDR1 is MGHRA and CDR2 is YSYEKL. V dropped 1 base and J dropped 6 bases, with 7 bases sitting between them. This CDR3 comprises 12 residues. Here the CDR3 DNA reads TGCGCCAGCAGCCAAGGGCTGGGCGAGCAGTACTTC. Translating it yields CASSQGLGEQYF.

Worth noting for this clone: This CDR3 is also generated by other DNA sequences in the sample. The CDR3 DNA reads as TGTGCCAGCCGAGGGGGATCCTATGGCTACACCTTC. Protein sequence: CASRGGSYGYTF. The chain carries TRBV27 and TRBJ1-2, with D possibly being TRBD1 (6 bases). V was clipped by 8 bases and J by 4 bases, with 11 bases between them. The CDR3 loop spans 12 amino acids. Germline V CDR1 and CDR2: MNHEY, SMNVEV (reference sequence).

The J gene is TRBJ2-3, the V gene TRBV4-2; TRBD1 matches 12 bases. Germline V gene data show CDR1 as LGHNA and CDR2 as YNFKEQ. The V and J ends lost 0 bases and 2 bases, in that order; junction bases with no gene match: 3. The CDR3 loop spans 17 amino acids. Here the CDR3 DNA reads TGTGCCAGCAGCCAAGAGGGACAGGGGGCCTTCACAGATACGCAGTATTTT. Translating it yields CASSQEGQGAFTDTQYF.

The CDR3 sequence is CSVEALDRGRITGELFF. For the CDR3, the DNA is TGCAGCGTTGAAGCCCTCGACAGGGGGCGAATCACCGGGGAGCTGTTTTTT. The chain links TRBV29-1 to TRBJ2-2; TRBD1 matches at 10 bases. Losses at the gene ends were 1 base for V and 4 bases for J; bases not matched to a gene: 9. The CDR3 has 17 amino acids. Germline values: CDR1 SQVTM, CDR2 ANQGSEA.

The CDR3 is CASSQGGPFYPHEQYF. The DNA for the CDR3 is TGTGCCAGCAGCCAAGGCGGACCCTTTTACCCGCACGAGCAGTACTTC. This chain uses TRBV4-2 with TRBJ2-7; no clear D gene. V was cut by 1 base and J by 5 bases, with 18 bases left in between. Germline assignment: CDR1 LGHNA and CDR2 YNFKEQ. This CDR3 contains 16 residues.

The V call is TRBV27, the J call TRBJ1-5; D unresolved. V gave up 2 bases and J gave up 5 bases, with 7 bases separating them. Germline loops: CDR1 MNHEY, CDR2 SMNVEV (reference sequence). CDR3 length equals 13 residues. Here the CDR3 DNA reads TGTGCCAGCAGTTTAACGTATTATCAGCCCCAGCATTTT. Protein product: CASSLTYYQPQHF.

The CDR3 is CASSHPPAGAYEQYF. As DNA, the CDR3 is TGTGCCAGCAGCCATCCCCCGGCTGGAGCCTACGAGCAGTACTTC. The V gene is TRBV7-9, the J gene TRBJ2-7; D is uncertain. With 5 bases removed from V and 2 bases from J, the gap between germline ends came to 16 bases. This CDR3 is built from 15 residues. CDR1 and CDR2 from the germline V gene are SEHNR and FQNEAQ (reference sequence). Combining the CDR3 with reference TRBV7-9 and TRBJ2-7 gives the whole variable domain DTGVSQNPRHKITKRGQNVTFRCDPISEHNRLYWYRQTLGQGPEFLTYFQNEAQLEKSRLLSDRFSAERPKGSFSTLEIQRTEQGDSAMYLCASSHPPAGAYEQYFGPGTRLTVT.

The chain combines TRBV28 with TRBJ2-7, with D unresolved. Germline CDR1 and CDR2: MDHEN and SYDVKM. This CDR3 has 14 residues. V was clipped by 3 bases and J by 1 base, with 10 bases between them. The CDR3 loop reads CASSFLNPSYEQYF. Written as DNA, the CDR3 is TGTGCCAGCAGTTTTTTAAATCCGTCCTACGAGCAGTACTTC.

The rearrangement joins TRBV6-1 to TRBJ1-6, with TRBD1 matching over 7 bases. The CDR3 is made up of 13 amino acids. Trimming at V came to 6 bases and at J to 12 bases, leaving 8 bases not matched to a gene. The germline gives CDR1 MNHNS, CDR2 SASEGT. CDR3 amino acids: CASSPDRKEPLHF. As DNA, the CDR3 is TGTGCCAGCAGCCCGGACAGGAAGGAACCCCTCCACTTT.

The chain joins TRBV30 to TRBJ1-2, with 11 bases identical to TRBD1. Trimming at V came to 4 bases and at J to 7 bases, leaving 14 bases not matched to a gene. CDR3 length: 16 residues. Per the germline V gene, CDR1 is GTSNPN and CDR2 is SVGIG (reference sequence). CDR3 nucleotide sequence: TGTGCCTGGATCTCTCCCTGGGGACAGGGGGTGGGTGGCTACACCTTC. It translates to CAWISPWGQGVGGYTF.

The gene calls are TRBV11-1 and TRBJ2-7, with 12 bases aligning to TRBD2. The V and J ends lost 1 base and 1 base, in that order; junction bases with no gene match: 8. The germline CDR1 and CDR2 sequences are SGHAT and FQDESV (reference sequence). The CDR3 extends over 18 amino acids. The CDR3 nucleotides read TGTGCCAGCAGCTTAGTTTCACTAGCGGGAGGACCGTCCTACGAGCAGTACTTC. This encodes CASSLVSLAGGPSYEQYF.

V usage is TRBV30 and J usage is TRBJ2-1, with a tentative D call TRBD2 (6 bases). Germline CDR1 and CDR2: GTSNPN and SVGIG (reference sequence). The CDR3 runs 14 residues. Trimming took off 5 bases at V and 7 bases at J, with 18 bases between the two ends. CDR3 sequence: CAWDEGRGVNEQFF. In nucleotides, the CDR3 is TGTGCCTGGGACGAGGGGCGCGGGGTGAATGAGCAGTTCTTC.

Turning to this clone: The same CDR3 is also encoded by other DNA sequences in this sample. The chain couples TRBV27 to TRBJ2-1; 7 nucleotides line up with TRBD2. This CDR3 contains 15 residues. Germline V gene sequence: CDR1 MNHEY, CDR2 SMNVEV (reference sequence). With 0 bases clipped from V and 2 bases from J, the junction kept 1 base outside the gene matches. The CDR3 protein is CASSLSSGAYNEQFF. The CDR3 bases are TGTGCCAGCAGTTTATCGAGCGGGGCCTACAATGAGCAGTTCTTC.

The chain has TRBV6-1 and TRBJ2-7, with 10 positions matching TRBD1. Trimming at V came to 7 bases and at J to 0 bases, leaving 6 bases not matched to a gene. The germline gives CDR1 MNHNS, CDR2 SASEGT. The CDR3 is 15 residues long. Here the CDR3 DNA reads TGTGCCAGCACCGAGGGACAGGGGCCCTCCTACGAGCAGTACTTC. Its translation is CASTEGQGPSYEQYF.

V is TRBV27 and J is TRBJ1-5, with D unresolved. Per germline, CDR1 MNHEY and CDR2 SMNVEV (reference sequence). V gave up 6 bases and J gave up 0 bases, with 12 bases separating them. This CDR3 region has 15 residues. The DNA of the CDR3 is TGTGCCAGCAGAGACGTGGGTCCTAGCAATCAGCCCCAGCATTTT. This sequence encodes CASRDVGPSNQPQHF.

V usage is TRBV28 and J usage is TRBJ1-1; no definite D call. Germline CDR1 MDHEN, CDR2 SYDVKM. The CDR3 length is 15 residues. Trimming stripped 2 bases from V and 4 bases from J, with 14 bases between. CDR3 sequence: CASSLRVSGSTEAFF. The CDR3 DNA reads TGTGCCAGCAGTTTAAGGGTTTCTGGGAGCACTGAAGCTTTCTTT.

This chain uses TRBV5-1 with TRBJ1-4; D is perhaps TRBD1 (6 bases). Germline V gene sequence: CDR1 SGHRS, CDR2 YFSETQ. CDR3 length: 16 amino acids. The V gene lost 0 bases and the J gene lost 5 bases, with 14 bases spanning the gap. For the CDR3, the DNA is TGCGCCAGCAGCTTGGCTGGGGGGGGCCAGAATGAAAAACTGTTTTTT. Translated, it gives CASSLAGGGQNEKLFF.

This clone was picked up one time. Other DNA sequences within the sample encode an identical CDR3. The rearrangement joins TRBV29-1 to TRBJ2-1; D call uncertain. Trimming left V 0 bases short and J 4 bases short, with 4 bases between. The CDR3 covers 12 residues. Germline loops: CDR1 SQVTM, CDR2 ANQGSEA. The CDR3 nucleotides are TGCAGCGTTGAAGACTCGTACAATGAGCAGTTCTTC. Amino acid sequence: CSVEDSYNEQFF.

V is TRBV29-1 and J is TRBJ2-1, with a weak D call TRBD2 (6 bases). Trimming left V 7 bases short and J 0 bases short, with 10 bases between. The CDR3 length is 13 residues. Germline V gene sequence: CDR1 SQVTM, CDR2 ANQGSEA. The CDR3 DNA follows: TGCAGCGCCGGAGGGGTCTCCTACAATGAGCAGTTCTTC. This gives the protein CSAGGVSYNEQFF.

The CDR3: CASTPLREGFYGYTF. CDR3 in DNA: TGTGCCAGCACCCCTCTGCGGGAGGGTTTCTATGGCTACACCTTC. This chain joins TRBV28 and TRBJ1-2; D not certain. Trimming took off 7 bases at V and 4 bases at J, with 19 bases between the two ends. CDR3 length equals 15 residues. CDR1 is MDHEN and CDR2 is SYDVKM in the germline V gene.

CDR3 sequence reads: CASSREPLDRIDTQYF. DNA of the CDR3: TGTGCCAGCTCACGAGAACCCCTGGACAGGATCGATACGCAGTATTTT. This chain connects TRBV18 to TRBJ2-3; 7 positions agree with TRBD1. Germline V gene sequence: CDR1 KGHSH, CDR2 LQKENI. Unmatched junction bases numbered 13, after V lost 4 bases and J lost 6 bases. The CDR3 has 16 amino acids.

V gene TRBV6-5 combines with J gene TRBJ2-7; D is uncertain. The CDR3 has 12 amino acids. From germline, CDR1 is MNHEY and CDR2 SVGAGI. Deletions cut 9 bases from V and 5 bases from J, with 14 bases between. CDR3 sequence reads: CASWGGYDEQYF. The CDR3 region has the DNA TGTGCCAGTTGGGGTGGCTATGACGAGCAGTACTTC.

The chain is built from TRBV27 and TRBJ1-4; D is unresolved. V was pared by 5 bases and J by 5 bases, with 15 bases between. From germline, CDR1 is MNHEY and CDR2 SMNVEV (reference sequence). CDR3 size: 15 residues. CDR3 DNA: TGTGCCAGCAGTCCGTTACAGTTATTAAATGAAAAACTGTTTTTT. Its translation: CASSPLQLLNEKLFF.

The V call is TRBV19, the J call TRBJ2-7; D gene uncertain. The CDR3 length is 15 residues. In germline, CDR1 is LNHDA, CDR2 SQIVND (reference sequence). Trimming stripped 6 bases from V and 2 bases from J, with 17 bases between. The CDR3 bases are TGTGCCAGTAGCCATCCCGCGAGCGACACCTACGAGCAGTACTTC. Its translation: CASSHPASDTYEQYF.

The V and J genes are TRBV5-6 and TRBJ2-1; tentative D call: TRBD1 (6 bases). Trimming took off 4 bases at V and 7 bases at J, with 9 bases between the two ends. CDR1 is SGHDT and CDR2 is YYEEEE in the germline V gene. This CDR3 region has 12 residues. The CDR3 here is CASSSDRNEQFF. CDR3 in DNA: TGTGCCAGCAGCAGCGACAGGAATGAGCAGTTCTTC.

This chain links TRBV5-1 with TRBJ2-2; 7 nucleotides agree with TRBD2. From germline, CDR1 is SGHRS and CDR2 YFSETQ. Trimming took 0 bases from V and 13 from J; bases not matched to a gene: 12. The CDR3 spans 15 residues. CDR3 in amino acids: CASSLEPSGIGGLFF. The CDR3 DNA follows: TGCGCCAGCAGCTTGGAACCCAGCGGGATTGGTGGGCTGTTTTTT.

This sequence joins TRBV28 and TRBJ2-1; weak D call: TRBD2 (6 bases). V lost 6 bases and J 4 bases, leaving 19 bases between the germline ends. The CDR3 loop spans 16 amino acids. Germline V gene data show CDR1 as MDHEN and CDR2 as SYDVKM. DNA for the CDR3: TGTGCCAGCAGCGGTATGGGGGGTTCTCCATACAATGAGCAGTTCTTC. This encodes CASSGMGGSPYNEQFF.

This sequence joins TRBV13 and TRBJ1-1, with 7 bases lining up with TRBD1. Germline V lookup: CDR1 PRHDT, CDR2 FYEKMQ (reference sequence). The CDR3 has 14 residues. The V segment lost 5 bases and the J segment 8 bases; nucleotides outside the gene matches: 11. Here the CDR3 reads CASSPTGQRPEAFF. The DNA for the CDR3 is TGTGCCAGCAGCCCCACGGGACAGAGGCCCGAAGCTTTCTTT.

The J gene is TRBJ1-2, the V gene TRBV6-6; no clear D gene. Looked up from germline, CDR1 is MNHNY and CDR2 is SVGAGI (reference sequence). The CDR3 runs 13 residues. V lost 8 bases and J lost 8, with 18 bases in between. CDR3 residues: CASSKVSVYGYTF. CDR3 nucleotides: TGTGCCAGCTCAAAAGTTAGCGTTTACGGCTACACCTTC.

This clone has a single count. The chain carries TRBV11-2 and TRBJ2-1, with TRBD2 matching 11 bases. The ends lost 2 bases at V and 0 bases at J; junction bases unmatched: 9. The germline V gene has CDR1 SGHAT and CDR2 FQNNGV. The CDR3 spans 19 residues. The CDR3 is CASSLQASGRKSSYNEQFF. In DNA, the CDR3 is TGTGCCAGCAGCTTACAAGCTAGCGGGAGGAAAAGCTCCTACAATGAGCAGTTCTTC.